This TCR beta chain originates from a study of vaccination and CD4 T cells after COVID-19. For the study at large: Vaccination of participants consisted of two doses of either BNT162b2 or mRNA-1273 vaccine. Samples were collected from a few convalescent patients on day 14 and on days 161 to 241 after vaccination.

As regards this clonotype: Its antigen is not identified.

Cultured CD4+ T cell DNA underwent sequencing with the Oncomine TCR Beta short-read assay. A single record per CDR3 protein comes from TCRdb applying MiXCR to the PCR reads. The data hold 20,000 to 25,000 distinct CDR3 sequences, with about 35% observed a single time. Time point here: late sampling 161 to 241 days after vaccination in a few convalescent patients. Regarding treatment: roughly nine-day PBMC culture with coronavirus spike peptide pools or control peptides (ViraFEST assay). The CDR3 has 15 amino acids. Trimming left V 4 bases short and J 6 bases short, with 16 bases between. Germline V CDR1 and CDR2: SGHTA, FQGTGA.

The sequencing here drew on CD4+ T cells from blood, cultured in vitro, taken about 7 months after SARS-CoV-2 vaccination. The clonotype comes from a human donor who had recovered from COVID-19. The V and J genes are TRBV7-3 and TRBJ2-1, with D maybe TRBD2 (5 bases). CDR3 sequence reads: CASSSDRAGGNEQFF. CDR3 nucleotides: TGTGCCAGCAGCTCAGACCGGGCCGGAGGCAATGAGCAGTTCTTC.